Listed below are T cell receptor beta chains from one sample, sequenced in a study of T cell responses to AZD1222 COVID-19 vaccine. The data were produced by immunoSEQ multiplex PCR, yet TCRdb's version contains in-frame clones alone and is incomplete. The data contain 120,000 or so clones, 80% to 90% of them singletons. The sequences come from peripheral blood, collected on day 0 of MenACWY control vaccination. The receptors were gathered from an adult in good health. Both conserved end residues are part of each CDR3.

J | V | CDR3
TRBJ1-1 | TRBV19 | CASSGGMNTEAFF
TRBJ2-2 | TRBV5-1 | CASSLGPGLAGGRKTNTGELFF
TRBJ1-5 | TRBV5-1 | CASSLGTGYQPQHF
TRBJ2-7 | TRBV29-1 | CSVRNSYEQYF
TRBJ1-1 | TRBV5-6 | CASSLWQVRGAFF
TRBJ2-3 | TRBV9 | CASSVRLDGVDTQYF
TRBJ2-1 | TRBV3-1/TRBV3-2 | CASSRRTSGSSNEQFF
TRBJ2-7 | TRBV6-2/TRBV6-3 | CASSASGPIRLQYF
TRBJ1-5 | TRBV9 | CASSVVGEETLEYYSNQPQHF
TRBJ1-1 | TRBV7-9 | CASSQELTEAFF
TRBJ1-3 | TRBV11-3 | CASSSTGTASGNTIYF
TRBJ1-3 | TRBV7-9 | CASSLEIITGNTIYF
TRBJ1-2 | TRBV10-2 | CASSEEGYGYTF
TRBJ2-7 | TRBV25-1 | CASSEPRKYEQYF
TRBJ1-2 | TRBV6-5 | CASSYSSTGGADGYTF
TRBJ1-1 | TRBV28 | CASSQPGTMTEAFF
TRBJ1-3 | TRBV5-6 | CASSSQTGSGNTIYF
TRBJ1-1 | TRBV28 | CASSPGQGSTEAFF
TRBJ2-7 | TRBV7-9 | CASSLVHRPYEQYF
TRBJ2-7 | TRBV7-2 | CASSLGPPASGSYEQYF
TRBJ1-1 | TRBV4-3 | CASSQDSAGATEAFF
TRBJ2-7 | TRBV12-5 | CASGPQGSEQYF
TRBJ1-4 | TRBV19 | CASSKGQGAANEKLFF
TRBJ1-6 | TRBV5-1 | CASSLGQGAGVRVSPLHF
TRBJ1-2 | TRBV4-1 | CASSQAAVQGSFGGYTF
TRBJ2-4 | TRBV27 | CASSFSWGLAKNIQYF
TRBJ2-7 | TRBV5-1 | CASSLGTSGTYEQYF
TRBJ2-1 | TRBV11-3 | CASSFGGGNEQFF
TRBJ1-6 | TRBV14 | CASSQDLSSPLHF
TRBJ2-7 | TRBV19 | CASSTFSTGDEQYF
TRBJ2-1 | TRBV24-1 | CATGEGGQAYNEQFF
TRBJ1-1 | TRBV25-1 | CASSELGQLNTEAFF
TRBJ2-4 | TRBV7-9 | CASSSPLAKNIQYF
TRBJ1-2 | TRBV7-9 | CASSLDWTGGNGYTF
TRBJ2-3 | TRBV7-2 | CASSPYADTQYF
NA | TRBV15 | CATSKIGLAGGTYEQYF
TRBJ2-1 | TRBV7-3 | CASSLTRTSGDYNEQFF
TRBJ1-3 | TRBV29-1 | CSVVKQGTNTIYF
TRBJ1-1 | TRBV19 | CASSMVGGSEAFF
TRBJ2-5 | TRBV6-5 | CASREDSHQTETQYF
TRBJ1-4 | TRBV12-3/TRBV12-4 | CASSLSEKLFF
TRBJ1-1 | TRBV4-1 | CASSHIRSTTNTEAFF